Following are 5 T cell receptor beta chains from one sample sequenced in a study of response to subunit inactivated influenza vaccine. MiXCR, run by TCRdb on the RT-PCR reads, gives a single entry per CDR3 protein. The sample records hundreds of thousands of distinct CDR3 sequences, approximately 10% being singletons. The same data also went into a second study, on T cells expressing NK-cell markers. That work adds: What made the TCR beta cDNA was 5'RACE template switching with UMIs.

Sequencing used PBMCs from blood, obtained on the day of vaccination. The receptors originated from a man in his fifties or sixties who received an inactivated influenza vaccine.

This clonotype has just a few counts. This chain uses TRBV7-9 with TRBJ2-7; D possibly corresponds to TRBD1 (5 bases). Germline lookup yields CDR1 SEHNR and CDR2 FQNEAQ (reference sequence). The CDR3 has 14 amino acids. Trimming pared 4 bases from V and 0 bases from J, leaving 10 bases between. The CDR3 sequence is CASSWGPNSYEQYF. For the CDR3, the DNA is TGTGCCAGCAGCTGGGGCCCAAACTCCTACGAGCAGTACTTC.

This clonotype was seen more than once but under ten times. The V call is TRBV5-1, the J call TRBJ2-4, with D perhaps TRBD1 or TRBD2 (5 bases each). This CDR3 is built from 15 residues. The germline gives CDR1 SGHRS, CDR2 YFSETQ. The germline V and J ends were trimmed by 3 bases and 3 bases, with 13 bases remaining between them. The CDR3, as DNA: TGCGCCAGCAGCTCGATACGGGACGGCAAAAACATTCAGTACTTC. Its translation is CASSSIRDGKNIQYF.

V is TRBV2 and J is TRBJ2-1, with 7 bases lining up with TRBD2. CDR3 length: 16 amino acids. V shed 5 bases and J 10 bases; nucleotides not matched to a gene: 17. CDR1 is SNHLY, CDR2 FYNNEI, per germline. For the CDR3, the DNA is TGTGCCAGCAGTCCGGCCGGAGGCGGGAGCCCATTCGAGCAGTTCTTC. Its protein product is CASSPAGGGSPFEQFF.

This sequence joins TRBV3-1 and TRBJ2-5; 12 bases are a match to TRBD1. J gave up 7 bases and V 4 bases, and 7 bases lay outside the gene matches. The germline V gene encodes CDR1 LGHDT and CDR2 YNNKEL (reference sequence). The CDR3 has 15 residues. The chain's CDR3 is CASSRGTGGPGTQYF. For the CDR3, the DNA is TGTGCCAGCAGCCGGGGGACAGGGGGCCCGGGGACCCAGTACTTC.

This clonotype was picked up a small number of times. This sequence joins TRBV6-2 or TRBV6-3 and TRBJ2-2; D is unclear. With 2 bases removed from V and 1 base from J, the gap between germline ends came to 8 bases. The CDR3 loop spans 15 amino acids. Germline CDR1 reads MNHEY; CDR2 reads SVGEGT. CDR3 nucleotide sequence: TGTGCCAGCAGTTACGTGGCGGTGAACACCGGGGAGCTGTTTTTT. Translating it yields CASSYVAVNTGELFF.